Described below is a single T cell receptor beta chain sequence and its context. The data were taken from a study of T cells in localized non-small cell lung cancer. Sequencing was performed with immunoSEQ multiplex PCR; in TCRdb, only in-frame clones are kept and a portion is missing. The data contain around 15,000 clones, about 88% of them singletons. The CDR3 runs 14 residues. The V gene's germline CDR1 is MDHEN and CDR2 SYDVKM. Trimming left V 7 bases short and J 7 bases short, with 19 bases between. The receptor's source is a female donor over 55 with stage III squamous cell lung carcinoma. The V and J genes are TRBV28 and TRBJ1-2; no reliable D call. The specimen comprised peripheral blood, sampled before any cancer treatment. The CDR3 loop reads CASIEGRLVGGYTF. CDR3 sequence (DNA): TGTGCCAGCATTGAGGGTCGTCTGGTGGGTGGCTACACCTTC.